Many counts were recorded for the clone carrying this T cell receptor beta chain. Its target is not known. A single record per CDR3 protein comes from TCRdb applying MiXCR to the reads. The sample holds 500,000 or so distinct CDR3 sequences, 16% seen once. The data derive from a study of T cell repertoires in cytomegalovirus infection. V was pared by 8 bases and J by 2 bases, with 6 bases between. This CDR3 contains 11 residues. Study conclusions and caveats: Summed public TCR beta family frequency identified CMV carriers bearing the relevant HLA.

The rearrangement links TRBV12-3 or TRBV12-4 to TRBJ1-2; D is unclear. This clonotype was sampled from a human donor in good health (CMV status not recorded). Some clones in this sample may be carry-over from other donors' samples. Sequenced material: CD8+ T cells from PBMCs. CDR3 loop: CASDGNYGYTF. The DNA for the CDR3 is TGTGCCAGCGACGGAAACTATGGCTACACCTTC.